The present T cell receptor beta chain was sequenced within a study of blood T cells in healthy people across ages. Sample-barcoded 5' priming and a J-beta primer mix drove a second PCR of roughly 7 to 11 cycles. All cDNA molecules were each tagged by a template-switch adaptor with 12 random nucleotides. TCRdb passed the 5' RACE reads through MiXCR, listing each CDR3 protein once. The sample has roughly 1.5 million distinct CDR3 sequences, approximately 42% seen once; the top ten hold about 4%. The CDR3 sequence is 16 residues long. Germline loops: CDR1 SGDLS, CDR2 YYNGEE. V trimming: 4 bases; J trimming: 1 base; junction bases outside the gene matches: 10. Comments on this clonotype: Its target is not known.

Whole-study findings and limits: Diversity of TCR beta correlated strongly with naive T cell percentage.

This TCR was recovered from a woman between 18 and 30 years old in good health. This chain connects TRBV9 to TRBJ1-1; 7 bases fit TRBD1. The sequenced material came from blood. For the CDR3, the DNA is TGTGCCAGCAGCCCCGGACAGGTTCGACCGAACACTGAAGCTTTCTTT. Amino acids: CASSPGQVRPNTEAFF.